The 6 T cell receptor beta chains below were found in one sample sequenced in a study of blood T cell repertoires in COVID-19. Profiling relied on immunoSEQ multiplex PCR, and the TCRdb table lists in-frame clones only, not all of them. The sample has fewer than 200,000 clones; 70% to 85% are singletons. The sample was PBMCs or T cells enriched from blood (not recorded which). The receptors come from a man in his fifties who had recovered from COVID-19.

This clone was detected once. J is TRBJ2-5 and V is TRBV7-9; 8 nucleotides match TRBD1. The CDR3 sequence is 14 residues long. V shed 5 bases and J 6 bases; nucleotides not matched to a gene: 8. CDR1 and CDR2 (germline): SEHNR, FQNEAQ (reference sequence). CDR3 in amino acids: CASSAQGAEKTQYF. The CDR3 DNA follows: TGTGCCAGCAGCGCCCAGGGGGCGGAAAAGACCCAGTACTTC.

The chain has TRBV12-3 or TRBV12-4 and TRBJ2-5; no reliable D call. This CDR3 has 13 residues. V lost 3 bases, J lost 2 bases, and 7 bases lay in between. The CDR3: CASSFTVQETQYF. The CDR3 bases are TGTGCCAGCAGTTTTACGGTTCAAGAGACCCAGTACTTC.

The rearrangement joins TRBV5-8 to TRBJ1-3; weak D call: TRBD1 (6 bases). Germline V lookup: CDR1 SGHTS, CDR2 YDEGEE. This CDR3 has 15 residues. Trimming shortened V by 1 base and J by 3 bases, and 11 bases separated the two germline ends. CDR3 sequence (DNA): TGTGCCAGCAGCTTGCAGGGGTATGGTGGAAACACCATATATTTT. Protein sequence: CASSLQGYGGNTIYF. The complete variable domain, with remaining parts taken from reference TRBV5-8 and TRBJ1-3, reads EAGVTQSPTHLIKTRGQQATLRCSPISGHTSVYWYQQALGLGLQFLLWYDEGEERNRGNFPPRFSGRQFPNYSSELNVNALELEDSALYLCASSLQGYGGNTIYFGEGSWLTVV.

The sample holds a few counts of this clone. This chain uses TRBV6-5 with TRBJ2-3, with 12 bases fitting TRBD2. The germline CDR1 and CDR2 sequences are MNHEY and SVGAGI. The CDR3 runs 15 residues. With 8 bases clipped from V and 5 bases from J, the junction kept 8 bases outside the gene matches. In nucleotides, the CDR3 is TGTGCCAGCTCGGCTACTAGCGGGGGGCGAGATACGCAGTATTTT. This translates into CASSATSGGRDTQYF.

The chain links TRBV14 to TRBJ1-1; D call uncertain. The germline V gene encodes CDR1 SGHDN and CDR2 FVKESK. This CDR3 has 14 amino acids. The V and J ends lost 2 bases and 3 bases respectively, with 10 bases between them. The CDR3 is CASSQYGRYTEAFF. The CDR3 DNA follows: TGTGCCAGCAGCCAATACGGTAGATACACTGAAGCTTTCTTT.

The rearrangement links TRBV11-2 to TRBJ1-3; no firm D call. V lost 7 bases, J lost 4 bases, and 17 bases lay in between. CDR1 and CDR2 from the germline V gene are SGHAT and FQNNGV. The CDR3 consists of 15 residues. Here the CDR3 reads CASNLFEAGGNTIYF. The CDR3 DNA reads TGTGCCAGCAACCTGTTTGAGGCGGGAGGAAACACCATATATTTT.